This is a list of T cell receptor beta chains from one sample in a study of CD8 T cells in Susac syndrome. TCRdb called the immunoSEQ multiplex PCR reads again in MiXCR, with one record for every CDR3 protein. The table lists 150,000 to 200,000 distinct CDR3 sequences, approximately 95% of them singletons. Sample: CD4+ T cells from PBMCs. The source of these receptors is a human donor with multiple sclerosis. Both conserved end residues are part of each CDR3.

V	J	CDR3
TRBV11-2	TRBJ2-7	CASSRGQSSYEQYF
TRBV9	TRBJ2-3	CASSARNGLADTQYF
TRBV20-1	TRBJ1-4	CSARDRAGREKLFF
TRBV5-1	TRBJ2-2	CASSFRTGVPGELFF
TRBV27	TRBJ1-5	CASSLDRSPNRPQHF
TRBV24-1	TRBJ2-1	CATSLGGSYNEQFF
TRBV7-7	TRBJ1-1	CASIESPGQNEAFF
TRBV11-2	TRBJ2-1	CASSLASGSWNEQFF
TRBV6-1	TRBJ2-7	CASSDYSEQYF
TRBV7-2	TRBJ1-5	CASSQGQYSNQPQHF
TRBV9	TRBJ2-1	CASTGGGYNEQFF
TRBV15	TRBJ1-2	CATSRVAGYDYGYTF
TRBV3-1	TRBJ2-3	CASSQNLREDTQYF
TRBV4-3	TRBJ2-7	CASSSQRDRGYEQYF
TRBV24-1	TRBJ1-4	CATSDRGQDEKLFF
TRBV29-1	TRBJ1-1	CSADRGPGTEAFF
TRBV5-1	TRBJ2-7	CTSSVDRVRHEQYF
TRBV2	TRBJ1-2	CASSEGQRVGYTF
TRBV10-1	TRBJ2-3	CASSESGRTDTQYF
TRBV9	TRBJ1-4	CASSPQLSETNEKLFF
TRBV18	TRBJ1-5	CASSPSRDSANQPQHF
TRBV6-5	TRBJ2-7	CASSYGPTSGLPYEQYF
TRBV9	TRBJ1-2	CASSAPGGYGYTF
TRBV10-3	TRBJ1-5	CAISERQGQPQHF
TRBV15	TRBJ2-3	CATSSSSGGTDTQYF
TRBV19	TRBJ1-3	CASSITESPSGNTIYF
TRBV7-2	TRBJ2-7	CASSYGLRNYEQYF
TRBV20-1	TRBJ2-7	CSAGPTRGEQYF
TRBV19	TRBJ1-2	CASSIALARGDYGYTF
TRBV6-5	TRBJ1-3	CASSYTARDTIYF
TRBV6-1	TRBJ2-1	CASSEEWSGGYNEQFF
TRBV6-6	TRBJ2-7	CASRSGTGTYEQYF
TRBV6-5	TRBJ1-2	CASSYSAGRYGYTF
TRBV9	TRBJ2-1	CASSPQDLHSYNEQFF
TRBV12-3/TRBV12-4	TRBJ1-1	CASSWGDRGTEAFF
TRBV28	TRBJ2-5	CASSTPGESSFFGETQYF
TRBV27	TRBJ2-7	CASSSRTLYEQYF
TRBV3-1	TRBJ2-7	CASSLSRTREQYF
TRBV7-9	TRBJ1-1	CASSLDRVNTEAFF
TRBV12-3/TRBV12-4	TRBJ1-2	CASSRVAGPTNYGYTF
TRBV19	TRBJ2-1	CASVSSGIGPDPRYNEQFF
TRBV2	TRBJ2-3	CASSDPAGGSTDTQYF
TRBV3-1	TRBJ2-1	CASSQEEGILAHNEQFF
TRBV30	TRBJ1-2	CAWSSQGLRGYTF
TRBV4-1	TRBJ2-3	CASSQEIRGNTQYF